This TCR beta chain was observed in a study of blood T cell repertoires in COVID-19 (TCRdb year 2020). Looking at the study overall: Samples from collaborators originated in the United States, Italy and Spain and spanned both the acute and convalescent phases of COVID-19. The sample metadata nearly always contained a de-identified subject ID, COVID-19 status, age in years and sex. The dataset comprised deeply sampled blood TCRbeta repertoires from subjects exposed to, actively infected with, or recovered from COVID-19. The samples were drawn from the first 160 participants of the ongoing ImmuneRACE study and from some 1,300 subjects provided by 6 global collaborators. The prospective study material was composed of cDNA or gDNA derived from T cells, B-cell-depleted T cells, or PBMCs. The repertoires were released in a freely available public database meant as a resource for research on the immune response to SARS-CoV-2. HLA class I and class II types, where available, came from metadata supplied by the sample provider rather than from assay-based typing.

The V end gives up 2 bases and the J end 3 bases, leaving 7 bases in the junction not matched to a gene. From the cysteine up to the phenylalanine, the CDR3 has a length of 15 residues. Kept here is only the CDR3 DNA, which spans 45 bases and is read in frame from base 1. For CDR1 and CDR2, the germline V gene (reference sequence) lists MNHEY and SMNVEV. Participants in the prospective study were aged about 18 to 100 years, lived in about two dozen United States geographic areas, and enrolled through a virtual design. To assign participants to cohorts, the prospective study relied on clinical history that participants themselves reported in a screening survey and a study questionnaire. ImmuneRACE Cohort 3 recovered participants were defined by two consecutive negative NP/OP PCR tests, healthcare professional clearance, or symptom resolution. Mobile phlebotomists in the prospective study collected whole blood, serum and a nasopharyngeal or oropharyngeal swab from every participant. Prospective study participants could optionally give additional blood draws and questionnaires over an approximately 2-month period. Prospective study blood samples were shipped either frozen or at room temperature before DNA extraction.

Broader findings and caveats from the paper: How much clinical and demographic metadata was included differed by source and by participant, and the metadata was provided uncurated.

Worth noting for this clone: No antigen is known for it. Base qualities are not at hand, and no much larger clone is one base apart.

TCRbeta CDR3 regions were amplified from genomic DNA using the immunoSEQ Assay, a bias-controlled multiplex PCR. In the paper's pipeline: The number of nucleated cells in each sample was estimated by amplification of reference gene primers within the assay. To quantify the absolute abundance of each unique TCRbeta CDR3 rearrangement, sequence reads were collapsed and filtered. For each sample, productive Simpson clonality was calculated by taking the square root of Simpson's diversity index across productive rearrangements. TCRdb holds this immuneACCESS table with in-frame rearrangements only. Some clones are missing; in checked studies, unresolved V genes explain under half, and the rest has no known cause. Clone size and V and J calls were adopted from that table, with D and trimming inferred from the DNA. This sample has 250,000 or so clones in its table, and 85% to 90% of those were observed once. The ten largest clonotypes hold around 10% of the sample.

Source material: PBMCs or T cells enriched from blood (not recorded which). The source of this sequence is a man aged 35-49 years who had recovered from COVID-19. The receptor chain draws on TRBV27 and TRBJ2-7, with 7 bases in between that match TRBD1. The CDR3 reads CASSLRQGVYYEQYF. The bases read TGTGCCAGCAGTTTAAGGCAGGGGGTTTACTACGAGCAGTACTTC.